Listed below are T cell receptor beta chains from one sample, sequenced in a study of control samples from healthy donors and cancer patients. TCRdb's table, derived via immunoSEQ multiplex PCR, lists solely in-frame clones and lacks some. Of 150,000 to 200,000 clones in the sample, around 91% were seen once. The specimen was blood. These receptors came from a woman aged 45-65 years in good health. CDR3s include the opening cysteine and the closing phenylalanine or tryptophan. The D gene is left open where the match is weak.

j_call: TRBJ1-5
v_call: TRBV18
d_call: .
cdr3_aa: CASSPGLSNQPQHF

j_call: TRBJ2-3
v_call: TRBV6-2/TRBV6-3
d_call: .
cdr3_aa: CASSSPGSTDTQYF

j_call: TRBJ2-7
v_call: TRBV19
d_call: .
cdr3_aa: CASTPPGRFYEQYF

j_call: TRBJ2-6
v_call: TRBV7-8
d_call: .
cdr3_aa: CASSLTNSDSGANVLTF

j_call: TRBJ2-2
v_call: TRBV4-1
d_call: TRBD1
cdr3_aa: CASSQETGVAGELFF

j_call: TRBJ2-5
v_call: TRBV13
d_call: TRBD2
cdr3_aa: CASSLVPQGLRGETQYF

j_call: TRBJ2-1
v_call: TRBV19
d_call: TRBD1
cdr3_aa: CASSRTGGYNEQFF

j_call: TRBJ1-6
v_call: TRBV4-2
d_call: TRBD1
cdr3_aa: CASSHTTGSVSYNSPLHF

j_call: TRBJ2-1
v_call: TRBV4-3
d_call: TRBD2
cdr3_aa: CASSQVAGTNNEQFF

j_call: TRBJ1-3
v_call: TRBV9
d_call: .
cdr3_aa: CASTGGSRNTIYF

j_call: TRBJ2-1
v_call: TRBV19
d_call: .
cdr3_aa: CASSGGLGLAYNEQFF

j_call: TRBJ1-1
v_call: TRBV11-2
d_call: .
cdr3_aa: CASSLFSGVGTEAFF

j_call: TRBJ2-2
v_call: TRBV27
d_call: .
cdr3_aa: CASKGGELFF

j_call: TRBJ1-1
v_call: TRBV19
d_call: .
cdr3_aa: CASSIGGPDPEAFF

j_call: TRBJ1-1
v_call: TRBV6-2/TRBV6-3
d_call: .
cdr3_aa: CASSYRSTEAFF

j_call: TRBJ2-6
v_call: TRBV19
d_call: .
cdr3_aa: CASSFGPTDSGANVLTF

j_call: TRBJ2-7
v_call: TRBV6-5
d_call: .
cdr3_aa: CASSPMGGEQYF

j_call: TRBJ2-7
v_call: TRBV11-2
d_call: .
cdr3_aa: CASSLSRSYEQYF

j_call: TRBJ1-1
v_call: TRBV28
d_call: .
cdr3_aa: CASNQQGTEAFF

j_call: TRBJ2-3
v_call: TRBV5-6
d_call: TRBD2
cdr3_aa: CASSLPPRGDTQYF

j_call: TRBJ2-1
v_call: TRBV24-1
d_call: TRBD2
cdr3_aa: CATSDFTSGSDEQFF

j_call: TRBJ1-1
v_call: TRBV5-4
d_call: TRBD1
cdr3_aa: CASSLSTGAYTEAFF

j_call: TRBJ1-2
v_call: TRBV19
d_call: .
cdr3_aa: CASSPRGGGRSYGYTF

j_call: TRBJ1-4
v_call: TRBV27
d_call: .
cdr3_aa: CASSLSPTVNEKLFF

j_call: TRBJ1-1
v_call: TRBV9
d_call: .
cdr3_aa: CASSPGGGEAFF

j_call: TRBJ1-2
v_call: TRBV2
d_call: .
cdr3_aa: CASSLGSDYGYTF

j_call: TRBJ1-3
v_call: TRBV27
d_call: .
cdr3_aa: CASSPKPGVSGNTIYF

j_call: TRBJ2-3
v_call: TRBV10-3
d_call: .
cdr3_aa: CAISSAGGVTDTQYF

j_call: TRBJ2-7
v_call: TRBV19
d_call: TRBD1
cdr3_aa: CASSRTGVMNEQYF

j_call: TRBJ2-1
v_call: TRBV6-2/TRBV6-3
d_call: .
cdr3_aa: CASSEQGGEQFF

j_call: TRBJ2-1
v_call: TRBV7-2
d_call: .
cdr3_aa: CASSLLGGGYNEQFF

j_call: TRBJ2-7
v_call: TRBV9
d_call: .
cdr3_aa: CASSVAGQDYEQYF

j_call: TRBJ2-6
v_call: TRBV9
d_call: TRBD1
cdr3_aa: CASSDRDRGSSGANVLTF

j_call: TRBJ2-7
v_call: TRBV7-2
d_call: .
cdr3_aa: CASSLLEGPEQYF

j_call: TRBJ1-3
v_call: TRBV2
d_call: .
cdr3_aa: CASSQSSGNTIYF

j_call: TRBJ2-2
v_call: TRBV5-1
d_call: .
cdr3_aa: CASSSSLGTDRNTGELFF

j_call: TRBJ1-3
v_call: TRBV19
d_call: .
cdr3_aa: CASHPPAMTGNTIYF

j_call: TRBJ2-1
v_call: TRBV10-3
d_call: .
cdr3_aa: CAIQGDPSNEQFF

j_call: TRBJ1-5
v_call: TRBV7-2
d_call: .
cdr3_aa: CASSLSRDQPQHF

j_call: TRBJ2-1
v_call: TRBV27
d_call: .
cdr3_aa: CASSLLGAGKADEQFF

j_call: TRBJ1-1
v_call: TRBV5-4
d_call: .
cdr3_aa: CASSWRAAGTNTEAFF

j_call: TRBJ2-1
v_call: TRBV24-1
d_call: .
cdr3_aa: CATSDPVGGWNEQFF

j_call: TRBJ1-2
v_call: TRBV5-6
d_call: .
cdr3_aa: CASRERGTNGYTF

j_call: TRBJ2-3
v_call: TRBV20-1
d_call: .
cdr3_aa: CSASPLNPTDTQYF

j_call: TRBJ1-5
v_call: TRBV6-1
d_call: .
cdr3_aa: CASSETHNSNQPQHF

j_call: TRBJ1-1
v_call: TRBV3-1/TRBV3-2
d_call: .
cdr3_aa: CASSQGGGGWAFF

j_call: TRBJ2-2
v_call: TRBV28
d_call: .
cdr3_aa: CASRKRGWDGELFF

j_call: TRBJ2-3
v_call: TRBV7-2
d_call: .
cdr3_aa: CASSLPSTDTQYF

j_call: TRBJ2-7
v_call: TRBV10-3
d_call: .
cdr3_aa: CAISEDGNPYEQYF

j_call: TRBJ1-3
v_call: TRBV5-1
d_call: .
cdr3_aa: CASMHGSAGNTIYF

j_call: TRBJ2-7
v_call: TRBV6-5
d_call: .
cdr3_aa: CASRPWDLPTGEQYF

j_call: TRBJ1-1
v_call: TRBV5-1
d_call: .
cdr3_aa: CASSLEGAPNTEAFF

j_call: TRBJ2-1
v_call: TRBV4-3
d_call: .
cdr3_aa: CASSPSEGGVYNEQFF

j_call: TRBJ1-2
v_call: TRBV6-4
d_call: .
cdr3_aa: CASSEQGGGYTF

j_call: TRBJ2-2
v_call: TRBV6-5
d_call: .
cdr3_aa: CASSYYGTENTGELFF

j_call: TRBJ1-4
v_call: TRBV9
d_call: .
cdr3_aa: CASSVRDNEKLFF